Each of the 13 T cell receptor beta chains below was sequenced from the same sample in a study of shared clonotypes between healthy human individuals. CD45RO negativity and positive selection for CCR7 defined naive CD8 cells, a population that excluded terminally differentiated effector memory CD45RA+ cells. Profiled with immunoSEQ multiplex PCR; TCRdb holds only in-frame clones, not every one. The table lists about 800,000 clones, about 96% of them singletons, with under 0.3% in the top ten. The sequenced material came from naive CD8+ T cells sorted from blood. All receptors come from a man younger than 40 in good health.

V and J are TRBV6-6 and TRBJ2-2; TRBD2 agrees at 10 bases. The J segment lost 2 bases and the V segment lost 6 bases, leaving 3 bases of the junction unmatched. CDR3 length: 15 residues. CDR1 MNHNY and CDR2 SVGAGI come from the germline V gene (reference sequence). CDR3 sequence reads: CASSWTSGNTGELFF. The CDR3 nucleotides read TGTGCCAGCAGCTGGACTAGCGGTAACACCGGGGAGCTGTTTTTT.

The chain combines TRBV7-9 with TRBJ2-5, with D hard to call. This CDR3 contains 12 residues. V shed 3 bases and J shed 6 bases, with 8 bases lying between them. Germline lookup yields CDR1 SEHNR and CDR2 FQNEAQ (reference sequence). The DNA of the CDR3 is TGTGCCAGCAGCTTCGGTGGCCAGACCCAGTACTTC. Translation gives CASSFGGQTQYF.

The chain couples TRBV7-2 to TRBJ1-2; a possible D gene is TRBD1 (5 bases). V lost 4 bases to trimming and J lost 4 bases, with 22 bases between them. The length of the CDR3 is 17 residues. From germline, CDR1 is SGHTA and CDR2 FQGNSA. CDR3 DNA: TGTGCCAGCAGCTCCGGAGGAAGGGGCATCTCACCCTATGGCTACACCTTC. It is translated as CASSSGGRGISPYGYTF.

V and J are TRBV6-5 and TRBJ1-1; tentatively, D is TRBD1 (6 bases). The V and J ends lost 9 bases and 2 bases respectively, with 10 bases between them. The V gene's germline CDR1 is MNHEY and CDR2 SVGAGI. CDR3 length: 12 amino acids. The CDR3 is CASRGGNTEAFF. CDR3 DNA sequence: TGTGCCAGTCGGGGGGGCAACACTGAAGCTTTCTTT.

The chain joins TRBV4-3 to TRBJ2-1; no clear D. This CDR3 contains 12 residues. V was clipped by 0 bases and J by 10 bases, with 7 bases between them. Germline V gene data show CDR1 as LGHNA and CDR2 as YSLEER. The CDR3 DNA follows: TGCGCCAGCAGCCAAGATATAGGAGAGCAGTTCTTC. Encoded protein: CASSQDIGEQFF.

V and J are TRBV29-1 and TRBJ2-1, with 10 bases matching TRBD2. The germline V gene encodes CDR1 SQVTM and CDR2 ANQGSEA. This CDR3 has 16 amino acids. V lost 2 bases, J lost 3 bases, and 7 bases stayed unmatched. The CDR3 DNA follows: TGCAGCGTTGAACCGAATAGCGGGAGGCGCTACAATGAGCAGTTCTTC. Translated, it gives CSVEPNSGRRYNEQFF.

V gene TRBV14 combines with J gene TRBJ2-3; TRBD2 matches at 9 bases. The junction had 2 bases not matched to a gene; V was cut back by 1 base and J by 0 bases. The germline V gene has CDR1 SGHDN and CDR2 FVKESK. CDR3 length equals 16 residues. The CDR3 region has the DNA TGTGCCAGCAGCCAAGGGACTAGCGAGAGCACAGATACGCAGTATTTT. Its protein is CASSQGTSESTDTQYF.

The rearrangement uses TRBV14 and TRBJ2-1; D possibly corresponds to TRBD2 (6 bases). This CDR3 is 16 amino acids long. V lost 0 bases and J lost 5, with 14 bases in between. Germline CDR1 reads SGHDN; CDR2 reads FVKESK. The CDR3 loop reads CASSQDWRGNHNEQFF. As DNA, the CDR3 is TGTGCCAGCAGCCAAGATTGGCGCGGGAACCACAATGAGCAGTTCTTC.

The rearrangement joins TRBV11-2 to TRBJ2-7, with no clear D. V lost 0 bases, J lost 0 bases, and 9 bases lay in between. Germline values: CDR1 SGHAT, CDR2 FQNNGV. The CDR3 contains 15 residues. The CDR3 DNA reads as TGTGCCAGCAGCTTAGAGGGTTCCAGCTCCTACGAGCAGTACTTC. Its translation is CASSLEGSSSYEQYF.

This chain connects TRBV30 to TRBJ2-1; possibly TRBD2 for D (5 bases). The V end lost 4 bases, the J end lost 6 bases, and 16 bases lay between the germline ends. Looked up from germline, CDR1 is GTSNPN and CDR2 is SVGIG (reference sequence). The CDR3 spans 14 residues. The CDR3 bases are TGTGCCTGGAATCATGTGGGAGCCTTCAATGAGCAGTTCTTC. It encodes CAWNHVGAFNEQFF.

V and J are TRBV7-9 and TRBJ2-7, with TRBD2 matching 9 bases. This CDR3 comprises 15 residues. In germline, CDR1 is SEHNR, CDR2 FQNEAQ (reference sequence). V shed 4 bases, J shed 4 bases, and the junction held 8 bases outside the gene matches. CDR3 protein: CASSSLAGVGYEQYF. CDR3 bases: TGTGCCAGCAGCTCCTTAGCGGGAGTCGGTTACGAGCAGTACTTC.

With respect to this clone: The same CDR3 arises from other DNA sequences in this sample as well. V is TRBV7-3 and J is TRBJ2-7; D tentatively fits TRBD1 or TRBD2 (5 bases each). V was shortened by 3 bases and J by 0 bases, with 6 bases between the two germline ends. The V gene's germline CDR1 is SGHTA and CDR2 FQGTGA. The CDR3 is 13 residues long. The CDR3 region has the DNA TGTGCCAGCAGCTTGGGACCCTCCTACGAGCAGTACTTC. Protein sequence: CASSLGPSYEQYF.

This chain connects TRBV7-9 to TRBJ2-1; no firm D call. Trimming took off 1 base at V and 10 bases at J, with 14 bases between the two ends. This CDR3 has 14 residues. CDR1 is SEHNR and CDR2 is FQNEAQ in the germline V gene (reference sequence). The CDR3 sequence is CASSLGYGTAEQFF. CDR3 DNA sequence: TGTGCCAGCAGCTTAGGCTACGGAACCGCGGAGCAGTTCTTC.